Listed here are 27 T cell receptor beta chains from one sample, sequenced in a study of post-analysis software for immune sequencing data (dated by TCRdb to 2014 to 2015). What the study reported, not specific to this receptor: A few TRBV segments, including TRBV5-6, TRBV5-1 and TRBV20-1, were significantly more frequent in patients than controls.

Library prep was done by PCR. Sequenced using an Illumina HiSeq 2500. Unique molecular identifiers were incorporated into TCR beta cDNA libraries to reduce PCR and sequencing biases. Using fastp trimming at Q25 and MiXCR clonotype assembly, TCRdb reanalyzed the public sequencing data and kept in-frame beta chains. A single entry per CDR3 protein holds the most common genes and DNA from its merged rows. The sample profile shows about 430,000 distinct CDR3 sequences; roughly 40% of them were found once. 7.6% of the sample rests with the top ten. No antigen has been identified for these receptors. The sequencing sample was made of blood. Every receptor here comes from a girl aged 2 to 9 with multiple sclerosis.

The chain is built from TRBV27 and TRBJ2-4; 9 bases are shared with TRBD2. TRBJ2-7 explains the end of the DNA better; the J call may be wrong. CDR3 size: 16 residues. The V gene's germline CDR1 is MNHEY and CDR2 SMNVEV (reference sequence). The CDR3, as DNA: TGTGCCAGCAGCAGCGGGAGGTCCACTAACCCCAACGAGCAGTACTTC. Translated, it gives CASSSGRSTNPNEQYF.

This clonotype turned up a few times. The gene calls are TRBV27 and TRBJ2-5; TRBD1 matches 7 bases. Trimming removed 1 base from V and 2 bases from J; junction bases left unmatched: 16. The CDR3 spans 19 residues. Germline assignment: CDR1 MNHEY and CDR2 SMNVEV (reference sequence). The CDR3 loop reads CASSLWPLRQGDPQETQYF. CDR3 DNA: TGTGCCAGCAGTTTATGGCCCCTACGACAGGGTGACCCACAAGAGACCCAGTACTTC.

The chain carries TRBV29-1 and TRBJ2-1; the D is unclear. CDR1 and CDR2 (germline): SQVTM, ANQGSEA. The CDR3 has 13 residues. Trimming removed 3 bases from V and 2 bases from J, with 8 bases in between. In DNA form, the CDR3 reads TGCAGCGTTGAGGAAGACACCTACAATGAGCAGTTCTTC. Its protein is CSVEEDTYNEQFF.

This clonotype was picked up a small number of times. The CDR3 protein is CASSAVTFGSSSYNEQFF. Written as DNA, the CDR3 is TGTGCCAGCAGCGCTGTCACCTTCGGATCCAGCTCCTACAATGAGCAGTTCTTC. The J gene is TRBJ2-1, the V gene TRBV28; D gene uncertain. CDR3 size: 18 residues. Germline V gene sequence: CDR1 MDHEN, CDR2 SYDVKM. Trimming pared 6 bases from V and 0 bases from J, leaving 21 bases between.

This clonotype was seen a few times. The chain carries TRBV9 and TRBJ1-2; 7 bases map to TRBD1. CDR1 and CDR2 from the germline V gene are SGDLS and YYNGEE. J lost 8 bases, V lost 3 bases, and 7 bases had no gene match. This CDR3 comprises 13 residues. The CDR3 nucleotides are TGTGCCAGCAGCGCGGCGGGACAGCGGGGCTACACCTTC. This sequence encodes CASSAAGQRGYTF.

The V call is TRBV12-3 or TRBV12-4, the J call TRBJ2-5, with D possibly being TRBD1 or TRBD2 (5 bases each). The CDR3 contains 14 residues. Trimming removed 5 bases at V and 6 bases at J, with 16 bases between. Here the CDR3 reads CASSQQATRQTQYF. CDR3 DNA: TGTGCCAGCAGTCAACAGGCAACTAGACAGACCCAGTACTTC.

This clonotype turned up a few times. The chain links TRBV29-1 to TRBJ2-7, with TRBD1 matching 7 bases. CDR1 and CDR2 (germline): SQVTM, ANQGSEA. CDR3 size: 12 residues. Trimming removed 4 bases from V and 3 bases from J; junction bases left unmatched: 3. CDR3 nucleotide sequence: TGCAGCGTTGTTAGGGACAGCTACGAGCAGTACTTC. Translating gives CSVVRDSYEQYF.

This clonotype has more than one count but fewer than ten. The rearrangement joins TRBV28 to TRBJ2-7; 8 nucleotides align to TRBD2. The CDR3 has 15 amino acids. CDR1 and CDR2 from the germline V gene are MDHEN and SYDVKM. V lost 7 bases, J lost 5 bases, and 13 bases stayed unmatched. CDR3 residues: CASIRGGRFGHEQYF. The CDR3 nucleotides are TGTGCCAGCATTCGGGGCGGGAGGTTCGGCCACGAGCAGTACTTC. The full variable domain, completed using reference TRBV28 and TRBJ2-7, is DVKVTQSSRYLVKRTGEKVFLECVQDMDHENMFWYRQDPGLGLRLIYFSYDVKMKEKGDIPEGYSVSREKKERFSLILESASTNQTSMYLCASIRGGRFGHEQYFGPGTRLTVT.

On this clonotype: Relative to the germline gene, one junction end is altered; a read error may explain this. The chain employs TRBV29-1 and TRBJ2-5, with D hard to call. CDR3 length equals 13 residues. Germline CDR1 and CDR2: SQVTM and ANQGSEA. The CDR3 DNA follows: TGCAGCGTTGAGCCCGAGTACCAAGGGACCCAGTACTTC. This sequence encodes CSVEPEYQGTQYF. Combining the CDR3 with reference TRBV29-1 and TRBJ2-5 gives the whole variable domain SAVISQKPSRDICQRGTSLTIQCQVDSQVTMMFWYRQQPGQSLTLIATANQGSEATYESGFVIDKFPISRPNLTFSTLTVSNMSPEDSSIYLCSVEPEYQGTQYFGPGTRLLVL.

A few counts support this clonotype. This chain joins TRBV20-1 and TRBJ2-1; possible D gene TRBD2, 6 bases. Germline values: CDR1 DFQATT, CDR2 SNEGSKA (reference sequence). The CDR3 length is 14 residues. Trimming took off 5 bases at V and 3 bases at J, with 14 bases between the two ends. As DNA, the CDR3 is TGCAGTGCTGCCGGGACTTCTTACTACAATGAGCAGTTCTTC. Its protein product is CSAAGTSYYNEQFF.

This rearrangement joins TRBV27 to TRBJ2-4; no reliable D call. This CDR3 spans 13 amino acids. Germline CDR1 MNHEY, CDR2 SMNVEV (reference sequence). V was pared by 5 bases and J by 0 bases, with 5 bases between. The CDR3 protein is CASSPRAKNIQYF. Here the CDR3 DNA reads TGTGCCAGCAGTCCTCGAGCCAAAAACATTCAGTACTTC.

The DNA of the CDR3 is TGCGCCAGCAGCCAACAGGGGGCGGGTGACGAGCAGTACTTC. This codes for CASSQQGAGDEQYF. The rearrangement joins TRBV4-1 to TRBJ2-5; 8 nucleotides agree with TRBD1. The better agreement between TRBJ2-7 and the DNA end casts doubt on the J call. The length of the CDR3 is 14 residues. Looked up from germline, CDR1 is MGHRA and CDR2 is YSYEKL.

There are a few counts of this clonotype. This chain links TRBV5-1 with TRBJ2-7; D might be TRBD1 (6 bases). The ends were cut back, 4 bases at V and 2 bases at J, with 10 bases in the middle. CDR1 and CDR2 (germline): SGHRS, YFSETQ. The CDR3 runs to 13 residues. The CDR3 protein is CASSEGETYEQYF. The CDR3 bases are TGCGCCAGCAGCGAGGGGGAAACCTACGAGCAGTACTTC.

CDR3 residues: CASSFSSGGPLGEQYF. DNA of the CDR3: TGTGCCAGCAGCTTCTCTAGCGGGGGCCCACTTGGTGAGCAGTACTTC. The rearrangement joins TRBV7-9 to TRBJ2-5; the match to TRBD2 covers 10 bases. CDR3 size: 16 residues. The ends lost 3 bases at V and 11 bases at J; junction bases unmatched: 15. Looked up from germline, CDR1 is SEHNR and CDR2 is FQNEAQ (reference sequence).

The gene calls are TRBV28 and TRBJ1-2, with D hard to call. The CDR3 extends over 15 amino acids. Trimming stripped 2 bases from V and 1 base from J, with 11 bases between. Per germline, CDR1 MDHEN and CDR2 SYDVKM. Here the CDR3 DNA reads TGTGCCAGCAGTTTAGTACAGTCTTATAACTATGGCTACACCTTC. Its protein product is CASSLVQSYNYGYTF.

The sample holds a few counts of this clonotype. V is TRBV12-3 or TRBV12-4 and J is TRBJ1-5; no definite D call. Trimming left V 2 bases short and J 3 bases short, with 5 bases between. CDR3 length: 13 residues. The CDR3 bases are TGTGCCAGCAGTTTAATGACCAATCAGCCCCAGCATTTT. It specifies CASSLMTNQPQHF.

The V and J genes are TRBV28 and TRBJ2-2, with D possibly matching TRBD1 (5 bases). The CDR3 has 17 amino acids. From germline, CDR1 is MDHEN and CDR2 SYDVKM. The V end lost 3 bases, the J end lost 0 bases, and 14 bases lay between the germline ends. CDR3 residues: CASSFSPDRPNTGELFF. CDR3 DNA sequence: TGTGCCAGCAGTTTCTCCCCCGACAGACCGAACACCGGGGAGCTGTTTTTT.

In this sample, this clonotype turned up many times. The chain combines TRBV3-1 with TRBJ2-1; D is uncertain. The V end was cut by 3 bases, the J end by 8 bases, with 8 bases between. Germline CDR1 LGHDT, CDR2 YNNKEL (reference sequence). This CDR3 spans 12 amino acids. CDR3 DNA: TGTGCCAGCAGCCACTTGCTGGATGAGCAGTTCTTC. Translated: CASSHLLDEQFF.

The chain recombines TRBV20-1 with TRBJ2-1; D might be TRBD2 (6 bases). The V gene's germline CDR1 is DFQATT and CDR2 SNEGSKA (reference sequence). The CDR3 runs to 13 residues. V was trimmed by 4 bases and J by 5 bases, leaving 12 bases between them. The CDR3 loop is CSATGTWNNEQFF. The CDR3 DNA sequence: TGCAGTGCTACCGGGACTTGGAACAATGAGCAGTTCTTC.

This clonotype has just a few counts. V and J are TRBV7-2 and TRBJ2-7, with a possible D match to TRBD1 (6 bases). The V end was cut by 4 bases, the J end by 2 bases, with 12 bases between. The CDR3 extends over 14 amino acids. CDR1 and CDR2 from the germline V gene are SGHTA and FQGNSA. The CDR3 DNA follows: TGTGCCAGCAGCTCCCCCGCAGGGGCCTACGAGCAGTACTTC. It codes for CASSSPAGAYEQYF.

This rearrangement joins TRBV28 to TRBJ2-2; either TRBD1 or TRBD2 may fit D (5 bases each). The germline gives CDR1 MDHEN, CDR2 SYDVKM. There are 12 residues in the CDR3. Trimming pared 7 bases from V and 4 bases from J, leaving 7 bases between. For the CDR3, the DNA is TGTGCCAGCATAGGGACCACCGGGGAGCTGTTTTTT. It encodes CASIGTTGELFF.

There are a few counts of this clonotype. The chain's CDR3 is CASSYHGTSGTDTQYF. The CDR3 DNA reads as TGTGCCAGCAGTTACCACGGGACTAGCGGCACAGATACGCAGTATTTT. The chain combines TRBV6-5 with TRBJ2-3, with 10 bases matching TRBD2. Germline V lookup: CDR1 MNHEY, CDR2 SVGAGI. Trimming cost V 2 bases and J 1 base; bases outside gene matches: 3. The CDR3 has 16 amino acids.

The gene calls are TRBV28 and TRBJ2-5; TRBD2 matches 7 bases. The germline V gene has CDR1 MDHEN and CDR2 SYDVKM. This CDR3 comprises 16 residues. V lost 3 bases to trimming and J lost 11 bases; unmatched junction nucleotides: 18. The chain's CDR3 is CASSFKGRAFYNEQYF. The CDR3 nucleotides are TGTGCCAGCAGTTTTAAGGGGAGGGCTTTTTACAATGAGCAGTACTTC.

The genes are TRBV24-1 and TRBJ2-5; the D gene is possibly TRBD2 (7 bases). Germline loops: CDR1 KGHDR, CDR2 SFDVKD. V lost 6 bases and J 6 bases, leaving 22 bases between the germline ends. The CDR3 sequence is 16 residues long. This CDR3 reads CATSRGGFVGAQTQYF. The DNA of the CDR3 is TGTGCCACCAGTCGCGGGGGCTTCGTGGGAGCGCAGACCCAGTACTTC.

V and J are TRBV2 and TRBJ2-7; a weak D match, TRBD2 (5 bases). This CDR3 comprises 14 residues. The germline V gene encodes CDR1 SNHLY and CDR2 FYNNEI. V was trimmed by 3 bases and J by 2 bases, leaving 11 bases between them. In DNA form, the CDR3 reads TGTGCCAGCAGTGACTGGGAGAGCACCTACGAGCAGTACTTC. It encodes CASSDWESTYEQYF.

In DNA, the CDR3 is TGCGCCAGCAGCGGGAACACAGGGGTTGGTGAGCAGTTCTTC. Translating gives CASSGNTGVGEQFF. The chain recombines TRBV5-1 with TRBJ2-1; 7 nucleotides line up with TRBD1. Germline CDR1 is SGHRS and CDR2 is YFSETQ. The CDR3 runs to 14 residues. V shed 4 bases, J shed 9 bases, and the junction held 10 bases outside the gene matches.

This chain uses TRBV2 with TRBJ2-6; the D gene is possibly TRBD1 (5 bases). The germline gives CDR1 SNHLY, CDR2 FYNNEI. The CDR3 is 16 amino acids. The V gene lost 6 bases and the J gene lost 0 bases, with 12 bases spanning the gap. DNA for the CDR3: TGTGCCAGCAGCGCTACAGGCCACTCTGGGGCCAACGTCCTGACTTTC. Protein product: CASSATGHSGANVLTF. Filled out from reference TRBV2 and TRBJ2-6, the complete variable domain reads EPEVTQTPSHQVTQMGQEVILRCVPISNHLYFYWYRQILGQKVEFLVSFYNNEISEKSEIFDDQFSVERPDGSNFTLKIRSTKLEDSAMYFCASSATGHSGANVLTFGAGSRLTVL.